The rows below give T cell receptor beta chains drawn from one sample of a study of OX40 agonist ivuxolimab in advanced cancers. Assay: immunoSEQ multiplex PCR; the TCRdb copy retains only in-frame clones and omits some. The repertoire has around 75,000 clones, just over 85% of them found once; the top ten carry approximately 2.5%. Sequencing was performed on CD4+ or CD8+ T cells sorted from blood, taken in a trial of the OX40 agonist ivuxolimab. The receptors stem from an adult with an advanced solid tumor such as melanoma, head and neck, liver or kidney cancer. Both conserved end residues are trimmed from each CDR3.

V gene	J gene	CDR3 protein
TRBV9	TRBJ2-5	ASSRTGGGETQY
TRBV5-1	TRBJ1-2	ASSLVGGTNYGYT
TRBV7-2	TRBJ2-1	ASSLEGRANYNEQF
TRBV27	TRBJ2-6	ASSQSPTGANVLT
TRBV28	TRBJ2-7	ASRGLGQHYEQY
TRBV10-3	TRBJ1-1	AISEPGQARDEAF
TRBV10-3	TRBJ1-5	AIRGQYNQPQH
TRBV29-1	TRBJ2-3	SVRNRGQGSTDTQY
TRBV6-6	TRBJ2-3	ASSFPGGVGTDTQY
TRBV7-2	TRBJ2-7	ASSFSGPNEQY
TRBV5-4	TRBJ1-1	ASSSTENTEAF
TRBV5-1	TRBJ1-5	ASSLDANQPQH
TRBV5-4	TRBJ1-2	ASSPGGTGLHYGYT
TRBV5-1	TRBJ1-1	ASSLARDFEAF
TRBV9	TRBJ2-3	ASSVWGANTDTQY
TRBV15	TRBJ2-7	ATSRDNGPSYEQY
TRBV6-1	TRBJ1-5	ASSDSNQPQH
TRBV29-1	TRBJ2-3	SVQGGSTDTQY
TRBV10-3	TRBJ2-5	ATGLVLQETQY
TRBV29-1	TRBJ2-7	SVEHGYEQY
TRBV7-3	TRBJ1-4	ASSIGQGFEDEKLF
TRBV11-2	TRBJ2-7	ASSPTGSSDEQY
TRBV6-1	TRBJ1-5	ASNEEGSQPQH
TRBV5-1	TRBJ2-5	ASSLGVGHSSRETQY
TRBV5-4	TRBJ2-1	ASNKGAGGTGNEQF
TRBV28	TRBJ1-5	ASSLFWGGWGSSNQPQH
TRBV30	TRBJ2-7	AWSGTGGDEQY
TRBV19	TRBJ1-1	ASSMGGRNTEAF
TRBV5-1	TRBJ1-1	ASSRDPSGTEAF
TRBV5-1	TRBJ2-1	ASSSNGRGFNEQF
TRBV29-1	TRBJ1-5	SVGGGNQPQH
TRBV6-6	TRBJ2-7	ASTSALAGAGEQY
TRBV29-1	TRBJ2-5	SVPARAGMETQY
TRBV4-1	TRBJ2-3	ASSPLQRLAGANQY
TRBV28	TRBJ1-5	ASSTSQNQPQH
TRBV19	TRBJ2-1	ASSITGTSVNEQF
TRBV5-4	TRBJ1-1	ASSRKTTGNTEAF
TRBV3-1/TRBV3-2	TRBJ2-5	ASGETQY